This T cell receptor beta chain appears in the sequencing data of a study of immune evolution from preneoplasia to lung adenocarcinoma. This clone was counted a single time. Antigen specificity is unknown. Generated by immunoSEQ multiplex PCR, the TCRdb table keeps only in-frame clones and is missing some. This table has around 39,000 clones, roughly four fifths appearing once. Findings of the study overall: Top clone frequencies peaked in normal lung, apparently declining through invasive adenocarcinoma.

CDR3 length: 13 amino acids. Germline CDR1 is MNHEY and CDR2 is SMNVEV (reference sequence). Trimming cost V 8 bases and J 6 bases, with 14 bases left between them. Sample: FFPE invasive lung adenocarcinoma tissue. The V gene is TRBV27, the J gene TRBJ2-1, with TRBD2 as a possible D gene (6 bases). The clonotype was recovered from a person in their sixties or seventies with lung adenocarcinoma. The CDR3 spells CASSSYGSNEQFF. CDR3 DNA sequence: TGTGCCAGCTCATCCTACGGGAGCAATGAGCAGTTCTTC.